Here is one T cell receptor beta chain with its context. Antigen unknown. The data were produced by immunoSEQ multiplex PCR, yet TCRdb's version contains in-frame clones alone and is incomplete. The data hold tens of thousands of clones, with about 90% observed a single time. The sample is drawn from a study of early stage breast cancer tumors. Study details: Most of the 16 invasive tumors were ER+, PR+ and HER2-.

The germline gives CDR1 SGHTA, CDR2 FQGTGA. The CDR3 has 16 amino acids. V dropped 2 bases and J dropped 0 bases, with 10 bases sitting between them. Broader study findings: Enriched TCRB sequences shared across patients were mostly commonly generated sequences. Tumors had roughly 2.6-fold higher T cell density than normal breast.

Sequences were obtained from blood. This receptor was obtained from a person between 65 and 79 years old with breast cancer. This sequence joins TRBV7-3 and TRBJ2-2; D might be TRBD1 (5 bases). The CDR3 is CASSLETATNTGELFF. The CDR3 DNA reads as TGTGCCAGCAGCTTAGAGACAGCAACGAACACCGGGGAGCTGTTTTTT.